This T cell receptor beta chain was observed in a study of T cell changes during pregnancy in multiple sclerosis. The data were produced by immunoSEQ multiplex PCR, yet TCRdb's version contains in-frame clones alone and is incomplete. The table has 20,000 to 25,000 clones, more than 75% seen once. The V gene's germline CDR1 is SGHDT and CDR2 YYEEEE. The length of the CDR3 is 15 residues. V lost 1 base to trimming and J lost 4 bases, with 15 bases between them. The sample was CD8+ T cells from peripheral blood mononuclear cells, taken in the first trimester of pregnancy. The chain combines TRBV5-6 with TRBJ2-7; D may be TRBD2 (5 bases). This clonotype was sampled from a female donor in good health, enrolled as a control in a pregnancy study. The CDR3 sequence is CASSLSELELYEQYF. Written as DNA, the CDR3 is TGTGCCAGCAGCTTGAGTGAACTAGAATTATACGAGCAGTACTTC.